A single sample is the source of the 6 T cell receptor beta chains below, sequenced in a study of molecular identifiers for immune sequencing clone quantification listed by TCRdb under 2018. Libraries were prepared through PCR. The sample was run on an Illumina HiSeq 4000. The raw public reads went through TCRdb reprocessing: fastp at Q25, MiXCR clone calling, in-frame beta chains kept. A single entry per CDR3 protein holds the most common genes and DNA from its merged rows. Here the sample has about 320,000 distinct CDR3 sequences; around a fifth occur a single time. The ten largest clones add up to approximately 0.8% of the sample. Source material: naive CD8+ T cells from blood, with Jurkat cell RNA spiked in. The cell subset or site label on this specimen signifies: FACS-sorted CD8+CD4-CCR7+CD45RA+ naive T cells. The source of these receptors is a human donor in good health. Some libraries in this study had Jurkat cell RNA spiked in.

This clonotype was observed many times. The genes are TRBV7-6 and TRBJ2-2, with D possibly TRBD1 on 6 matching bases. V lost 6 bases to trimming and J lost 2 bases, with 16 bases between them. The V gene's germline CDR1 is SGHVS and CDR2 FNYEAQ. CDR3 length: 16 amino acids. The CDR3 region has the DNA TGTGCCAGCAGTCCCGACCCGGGACACAACACCGGGGAGCTGTTTTTT. Translated, it gives CASSPDPGHNTGELFF.

About this clonotype itself: This may be a read error: a much more frequent sequence differs by one nucleotide. The gene calls are TRBV6-5 and TRBJ2-7; no firm D call. Deletions cut 5 bases from V and 8 bases from J, with 16 bases between. The CDR3 extends over 13 amino acids. The germline CDR1 and CDR2 sequences are MNHEY and SVGAGI. The CDR3 loop is CASSKNQVDQQYF. CDR3 bases: TGTGCCAGCAGTAAGAACCAGGTCGACCAGCAGTACTTC.

This chain joins TRBV30 and TRBJ2-2; TRBD2 aligns across 11 bases. From germline, CDR1 is GTSNPN and CDR2 SVGIG (reference sequence). This CDR3 spans 19 amino acids. J was trimmed by 5 bases and V by 0 bases; bases with no gene match: 14. DNA of the CDR3: TGTGCCTGGAGTGTCGGGGCTGGCTCTAGCGGGGGGCGAACCGGGGAGCTGTTTTTT. Encoded protein: CAWSVGAGSSGGRTGELFF.

In regard to this clonotype: One base away lies a much larger clone, so this may be a sequencing read error. The conserved phenylalanine or tryptophan is not found at the CDR3 terminus, so this likely reflects a read error. The rearrangement uses TRBV20-1 and TRBJ1-2; D not certain. Germline CDR1 reads DFQATT; CDR2 reads SNEGSKA (reference sequence). The CDR3 has 14 amino acids. V lost 0 bases to trimming and J lost 4 bases, with 12 bases between them. DNA for the CDR3: TGCAGTGCTAGAGATTCTGGCACCTTCTATGGCTACACCCTC. Translated: CSARDSGTFYGYTL.

This clonotype was recorded a few times. The rearrangement joins TRBV4-3 to TRBJ1-2; D not resolved. This CDR3 region has 14 residues. CDR1 is LGHNA and CDR2 is YSLEER in the germline V gene. Trimming stripped 1 base from V and 10 bases from J, with 16 bases between. CDR3 sequence: CASSQVLFTTYYTF. In DNA form, the CDR3 reads TGCGCCAGCAGCCAAGTTTTGTTTACGACCTACTACACCTTC.

With respect to this clonotype: This may stem from a read error, because a much larger clone lies one nucleotide away. The chain carries TRBV20-1 and TRBJ1-3; D is unresolved. From germline, CDR1 is DFQATT and CDR2 SNEGSKA (reference sequence). The CDR3 is made up of 15 amino acids. CDR3 region: CSARDLHHSRNTIYF. CDR3 DNA sequence: TGCAGTGCTAGAGATCTCCACCACTCTAGAAACACCATATATTTT.